This entry describes one T cell receptor (beta chain). Looked up from germline, CDR1 is GTSNPN and CDR2 is SVGIG (reference sequence). The CDR3 runs to 15 residues. V was clipped by 2 bases and J by 4 bases; unmatched bases: 7. The data were taken from a study of blood T cell repertoires in COVID-19. Background on the study: The samples span acute and convalescent COVID-19 from the United States, Italy and Spain.

TCRdb's table, derived via immunoSEQ multiplex PCR, lists solely in-frame clones and lacks some. Of around 260,000 clones in the sample, about 85% were seen once. Followed over time, Seattle patients had been enrolled while infection was active. The TCR sequence derives from a human donor with COVID-19, enrolled during active disease. The donor label of this sample is uncertain. The sequencing input was peripheral blood. The rearrangement uses TRBV30 and TRBJ1-2; 10 bases agree with TRBD1. CDR3 sequence reads: CAWSPRQGAFYGYTF. For the CDR3, the DNA is TGTGCCTGGAGTCCAAGACAGGGGGCGTTCTATGGCTACACCTTC.